These 24 T cell receptor beta chains originate from one sample sequenced in a study of T cell responses to AZD1222 COVID-19 vaccine (dated by TCRdb to the early 2020s). The time point tag for this specimen amounts to: about 28 days (+/-7) after the second vaccine dose. The library was produced with the immunoSEQ multiplex PCR assay. TCRdb retrieved this table from immuneACCESS and kept in-frame rearrangements only. Not all clones are present; in checked studies, unresolved V genes account for under half, and no reason is known for the remainder. This sample gives 150,000 to 200,000 clones in total; around nine tenths of them show up just once. The ten largest clones add up to 11% of the sample. Sequenced here: peripheral blood, sampled 28 days after the second AZD1222 dose. Receptor source: an adult who received the AZD1222 COVID-19 vaccine.

J is TRBJ2-7 and V is TRBV5-1; D gene uncertain. The germline V and J ends were trimmed by 0 bases and 3 bases, with 13 bases remaining between them. CDR3 size: 15 residues. Looked up from germline, CDR1 is SGHRS and CDR2 is YFSETQ. The DNA for the CDR3 is TGCGCCAGCAGCTTGGGTACCCGTGGGGTCTACGAGCAGTACTTC. It yields the protein CASSLGTRGVYEQYF.

The J gene is TRBJ1-5, the V gene TRBV2, with TRBD1 identical over 9 bases. Germline V gene lookup returns CDR1 SNHLY and CDR2 FYNNEI. The CDR3 sequence is 14 residues long. V lost 8 bases to trimming and J lost 1 base; unmatched junction nucleotides: 3. CDR3 DNA: TGTGCCAGCGACAGGGGGAAAAGCAATCAGCCCCAGCATTTT. Translating gives CASDRGKSNQPQHF.

This chain uses TRBV3-1 (or the pseudogene TRBV3-2) with TRBJ1-2; tentatively, D is TRBD1 (6 bases). The CDR3 is 15 residues long. CDR1 and CDR2 from the germline V gene are LGHDT and YNNKEL (reference sequence). V lost 1 base to trimming and J lost 0 bases, with 9 bases between them. DNA of the CDR3: TGTGCCAGCAGCCAAGCGGGGGCATCTAACTATGGCTACACCTTC. It specifies CASSQAGASNYGYTF.

This sequence joins TRBV19 and TRBJ2-3, with D possibly being TRBD1 (5 bases). Germline V gives CDR1 LNHDA, CDR2 SQIVND (reference sequence). The CDR3 has 15 residues. The V end was cut by 5 bases, the J end by 3 bases, with 15 bases between. This chain's CDR3 is CASSPGAGRTDTQYF. In nucleotides, the CDR3 is TGTGCCAGTAGTCCTGGCGCAGGGCGGACAGATACGCAGTATTTT. Full variable domain (outside the CDR3, taken from reference TRBV19 and TRBJ2-3): DGGITQSPKYLFRKEGQNVTLSCEQNLNHDAMYWYRQDPGQGLRLIYYSQIVNDFQKGDIAEGYSVSREKKESFPLTVTSAQKNPTAFYLCASSPGAGRTDTQYFGPGTRLTVL.

The chain carries TRBV30 and TRBJ2-7, with D maybe TRBD1 (5 bases). V lost 2 bases, J lost 2 bases, and 16 bases lay in between. The CDR3 runs to 15 residues. Germline loops: CDR1 GTSNPN, CDR2 SVGIG (reference sequence). As DNA, the CDR3 is TGTGCCTGGAGTCCGCCGTGGACAACTGCCTACGAGCAGTACTTC. Its translation is CAWSPPWTTAYEQYF.

The J gene is TRBJ1-2, the V gene TRBV3-1 (or the pseudogene TRBV3-2); TRBD1 might be the D (6 bases). V lost 4 bases and J 9 bases, leaving 18 bases between the germline ends. Germline V gene lookup returns CDR1 LGHDT and CDR2 YNNKEL (reference sequence). The CDR3 length is 14 residues. This CDR3 reads CASSPVGDGGRYTF. CDR3 nucleotide sequence: TGTGCCAGCAGCCCCGTGGGGGATGGGGGGCGCTACACCTTC.

This clone was seen once. This chain links TRBV7-6 with TRBJ2-3; 10 bases align to TRBD2. The CDR3 is 15 residues long. Trimming removed 5 bases from V and 2 bases from J; junction bases left unmatched: 4. From germline, CDR1 is SGHVS and CDR2 FNYEAQ. This CDR3 is CASSRSGGTTDTQYF. CDR3 nucleotide sequence: TGTGCCAGCAGCCGTAGCGGGGGGACCACAGATACGCAGTATTTT. Drawing the rest from reference TRBV7-6 and TRBJ2-3, the complete variable domain is GAGVSQSPRYKVTKRGQDVALRCDPISGHVSLYWYRQALGQGPEFLTYFNYEAQQDKSGLPNDRFSAERPEGSISTLTIQRTEQRDSAMYRCASSRSGGTTDTQYFGPGTRLTVL.

The chain is built from TRBV11-2 and TRBJ1-6; D not resolved. Trimming removed 2 bases at V and 4 bases at J, with 12 bases between. CDR3 length: 16 amino acids. Germline assignment: CDR1 SGHAT and CDR2 FQNNGV. The CDR3 DNA reads TGTGCCAGCAGCTTAACGGGGAACTCTTATAATTCACCCCTCCACTTT. Protein product: CASSLTGNSYNSPLHF.

The chain combines TRBV30 with TRBJ2-7; the D is unclear. V lost 3 bases and J 0 bases, leaving 12 bases between the germline ends. In germline, CDR1 is GTSNPN, CDR2 SVGIG (reference sequence). The CDR3 runs 14 residues. The CDR3 sequence is CAWRRTIDSYEQYF. CDR3 DNA sequence: TGTGCCTGGAGAAGGACCATAGACTCCTACGAGCAGTACTTC. Full variable domain (remainder filled in from reference TRBV30 and TRBJ2-7): SQTIHQWPATLVQPVGSPLSLECTVEGTSNPNLYWYRQAAGRGLQLLFYSVGIGQISSEVPQNLSASRPQDRQFILSSKKLLLSDSGFYLCAWRRTIDSYEQYFGPGTRLTVT.

The chain couples TRBV11-3 to TRBJ2-1, with TRBD1 identical over 10 bases. Germline-derived CDR1 and CDR2 are SGHNT and YENEEA. The J segment lost 7 bases and the V segment lost 1 base, leaving 4 bases of the junction unmatched. CDR3 size: 15 residues. The CDR3 DNA follows: TGTGCCAGCAGCTTAGCCCGGACAGGGGGAAATGAGCAGTTCTTC. Translation: CASSLARTGGNEQFF.

This sequence joins TRBV5-1 and TRBJ1-1, with TRBD1 matching 9 bases. The CDR3 spans 13 residues. CDR1 and CDR2 from the germline V gene are SGHRS and YFSETQ. V was pared by 8 bases and J by 3 bases, with 5 bases of the junction left unmatched. This chain's CDR3 is CASRTGDYTEAFF. CDR3 in DNA: TGCGCCAGTCGGACAGGGGACTACACTGAAGCTTTCTTT.

The rearrangement links TRBV4-3 to TRBJ1-4; D ambiguous. Trimming took 0 bases from V and 3 from J, leaving 8 bases between them. Germline CDR1 is LGHNA and CDR2 is YSLEER. This CDR3 region has 15 residues. CDR3 amino acids: CASSQDPGANEKLFF. The CDR3 region has the DNA TGCGCCAGCAGCCAAGATCCAGGAGCTAATGAAAAACTGTTTTTT.

The genes are TRBV5-4 and TRBJ1-2; TRBD1 is a possible D gene (6 bases). Germline V gives CDR1 SGHNT, CDR2 YYREEE (reference sequence). V dropped 9 bases and J dropped 5 bases, with 17 bases sitting between them. The CDR3 consists of 13 residues. As DNA, the CDR3 is TGTGCCACCGAGGTCAGGGGCTATTATGGCTACACCTTC. Translation: CATEVRGYYGYTF.

The chain links TRBV12-3 or TRBV12-4 to TRBJ1-5; tentative D call: TRBD1 (5 bases). The CDR3 runs 13 residues. The ends were cut back, 1 base at V and 5 bases at J, with 6 bases in the middle. The CDR3 is CASSLEGDQPQHF. CDR3 nucleotide sequence: TGTGCCAGCAGTTTAGAAGGGGATCAGCCCCAGCATTTT.

The chain has TRBV5-1 and TRBJ2-7; perhaps TRBD2 as D (6 bases). Germline assignment: CDR1 SGHRS and CDR2 YFSETQ. The ends were cut back, 0 bases at V and 3 bases at J, with 13 bases in the middle. CDR3 length: 15 amino acids. The CDR3 protein is CASSLGDSFYYEQYF. CDR3 coding DNA: TGCGCCAGCAGCTTGGGGGACTCCTTTTACTACGAGCAGTACTTC.

This clone was found once. The V call is TRBV18, the J call TRBJ2-7; no firm D call. Trimming removed 2 bases at V and 0 bases at J, with 11 bases between. The CDR3 loop spans 15 amino acids. CDR1 and CDR2 (germline): KGHSH, LQKENI. The CDR3 region has the DNA TGTGCCAGCTCACCATTAAGTATTAGCTCCTACGAGCAGTACTTC. Translating gives CASSPLSISSYEQYF.

The chain has TRBV30 and TRBJ1-2; perhaps TRBD1 as D (5 bases). CDR1 and CDR2 from the germline V gene are GTSNPN and SVGIG (reference sequence). V lost 0 bases and J 7 bases, leaving 12 bases between the germline ends. The CDR3 sequence is 13 residues long. The CDR3 coding sequence is TGTGCCTGGAGTGTCGGCAGGGTGGGTGGCTACACCTTC. It codes for CAWSVGRVGGYTF.

The chain's CDR3 is CASSPLTRTDTQYF. In nucleotides, the CDR3 is TGTGCCAGCAGCCCACTCACCCGCACAGATACGCAGTATTTT. V is TRBV6-5 and J is TRBJ2-3, with D hard to call. Germline V gives CDR1 MNHEY, CDR2 SVGAGI. This CDR3 spans 14 amino acids. V was shortened by 6 bases and J by 1 base, with 11 bases between the two germline ends.

CDR3: CASSRPQDTDTQYF. The CDR3 nucleotides read TGCGCCAGCAGCCGACCGCAGGACACAGATACGCAGTATTTT. This rearrangement joins TRBV5-1 to TRBJ2-3; D call uncertain. V was cut by 4 bases and J by 2 bases, with 11 bases left in between. Germline CDR1 reads SGHRS; CDR2 reads YFSETQ. The CDR3 is 14 residues long.

The J gene is TRBJ1-2, the V gene TRBV6-2 or TRBV6-3; the D is unclear. The V end was cut by 1 base, the J end by 9 bases, with 12 bases between. The V gene's germline CDR1 is MNHEY and CDR2 SVGEGT. The CDR3 covers 13 residues. CDR3 loop: CASSYYPLDSYTF. CDR3 nucleotides: TGTGCCAGCAGTTACTACCCGCTTGATAGCTACACCTTC.

This chain connects TRBV5-1 to TRBJ1-1; D uncertain. CDR1 and CDR2 (germline): SGHRS, YFSETQ. V gave up 3 bases and J gave up 5 bases, with 8 bases separating them. The CDR3 is 12 amino acids. DNA of the CDR3: TGCGCCAGCAGCTCAACGGGGACTGAAGCTTTCTTT. Encoded protein: CASSSTGTEAFF.

As regards this clone: The same CDR3 can be traced to other DNA sequences in this sample. CDR3 nucleotide sequence: TGCAGCGTAGGGACTAGCGGGGGCTACGAGCAGTACTTC. Amino acids: CSVGTSGGYEQYF. V gene TRBV29-1 combines with J gene TRBJ2-7; 14 bases are shared with TRBD2. The CDR3 covers 13 residues. Germline values: CDR1 SQVTM, CDR2 ANQGSEA. Unmatched junction bases numbered 1, after V lost 6 bases and J lost 3 bases.

The chain links TRBV2 to TRBJ1-1, with D possibly TRBD1 on 5 matching bases. V was cut by 11 bases and J by 2 bases, with 12 bases left in between. The CDR3 totals 12 residues. Looked up from germline, CDR1 is SNHLY and CDR2 is FYNNEI. The CDR3 coding sequence is TGTGCCGGTCAGGGCGGAAACACTGAAGCTTTCTTT. It yields the protein CAGQGGNTEAFF.

This rearrangement joins TRBV9 to TRBJ2-7; a weak D match, TRBD2 (5 bases). Germline loops: CDR1 SGDLS, CDR2 YYNGEE. The CDR3 is 14 amino acids. V was cut by 0 bases and J by 1 base, with 8 bases left in between. In nucleotides, the CDR3 is TGTGCCAGCAGCGTAGGTGGGGAGTCCTACGAGCAGTACTTC. It translates to CASSVGGESYEQYF.